The clone carrying this T cell receptor (beta chain) was detected a few times. Its antigen remains unidentified. This record belongs to a study of T-cell memory formation after mild COVID-19. Study details: Most TCR clusters belonged to a single donor.

Trimming cost V 6 bases and J 7 bases, with 10 bases left between them. The CDR3 covers 11 residues. Germline CDR1 MNHEY, CDR2 SVGEGT. Regarding the study as a whole: CD4+ contracting clones were mainly CM and EM; CD8+ ones, EMRA. Among clones contracting day 15 to 85, CD4/CD8 was balanced, whereas later expanders leaned CD4+. Memory sampled before infection contained some responding clones, suggesting cross-reactive memory joined.

TCRdb itself ran the 5' RACE reads through MiXCR, one entry per CDR3 protein. This repertoire shows hundreds of thousands of distinct CDR3 sequences, 15% to 20% found once; its top ten account for about 8.1%. The gene calls are TRBV6-2 or TRBV6-3 and TRBJ2-7; D is possibly TRBD1 (6 bases). This clonotype was sampled from an adult woman who had mild COVID-19 (a few samples of this study predate the infection). Cell type and time point are not known. The sequencing input was PBMCs or a T cell subset sorted from them (not recorded which). CDR3 residues: CASSNTGEQYF. CDR3 nucleotides: TGTGCCAGCAGCAACACAGGGGAGCAGTACTTC.